This T cell receptor beta chain came from a study of shared clonotypes between healthy human individuals. From germline, CDR1 is MDHEN and CDR2 SYDVKM. The CDR3 sequence is 11 residues long. Trimming left V 8 bases short and J 1 base short, with 5 bases between. Data came from immunoSEQ multiplex PCR; TCRdb stores just in-frame clones and leaves some out. The profile shows about 2.3 million clones, 85% to 95% of them singletons. Overall study findings and caveats: Some naive CD4 clonotypes, roughly 4.8%, turned up in common across a handful of donors. The four-donor shared clonotypes exceeded non-shared clonotypes in generation probability, with non-shared ones scoring lower.

This clone has just a few counts. What it recognizes is unknown. This TCR derives from a man younger than 35 in good health. Some clones in this sample may be carry-over from other donors' samples. The sample was naive CD4+ T cells from PBMCs. Subset noted: CD45RA+ positively selected. This chain links TRBV28 with TRBJ1-1; no firm D call. The CDR3, as DNA: TGTGCCAGCGAGACGAACACTGAAGCTTTCTTT. The encoded protein is CASETNTEAFF.